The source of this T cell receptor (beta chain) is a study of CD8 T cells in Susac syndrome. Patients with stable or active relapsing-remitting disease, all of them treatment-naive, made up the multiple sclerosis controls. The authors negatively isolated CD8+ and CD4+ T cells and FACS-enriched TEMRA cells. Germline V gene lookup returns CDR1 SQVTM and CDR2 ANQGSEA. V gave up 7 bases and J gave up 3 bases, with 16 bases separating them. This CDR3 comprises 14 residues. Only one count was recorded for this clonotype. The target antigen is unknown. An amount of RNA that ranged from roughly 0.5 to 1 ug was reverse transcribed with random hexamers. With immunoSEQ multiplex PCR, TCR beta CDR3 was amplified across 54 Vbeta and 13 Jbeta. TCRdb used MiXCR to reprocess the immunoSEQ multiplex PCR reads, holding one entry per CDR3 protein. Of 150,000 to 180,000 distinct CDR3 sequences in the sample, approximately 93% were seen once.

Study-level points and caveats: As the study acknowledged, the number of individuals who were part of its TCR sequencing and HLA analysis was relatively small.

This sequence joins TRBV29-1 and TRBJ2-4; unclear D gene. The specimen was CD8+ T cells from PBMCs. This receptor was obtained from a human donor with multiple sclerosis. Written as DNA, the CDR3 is TGCAGCGCTGTAATTAGTATGAGCAAAAACATTCAGTACTTC. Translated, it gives CSAVISMSKNIQYF.